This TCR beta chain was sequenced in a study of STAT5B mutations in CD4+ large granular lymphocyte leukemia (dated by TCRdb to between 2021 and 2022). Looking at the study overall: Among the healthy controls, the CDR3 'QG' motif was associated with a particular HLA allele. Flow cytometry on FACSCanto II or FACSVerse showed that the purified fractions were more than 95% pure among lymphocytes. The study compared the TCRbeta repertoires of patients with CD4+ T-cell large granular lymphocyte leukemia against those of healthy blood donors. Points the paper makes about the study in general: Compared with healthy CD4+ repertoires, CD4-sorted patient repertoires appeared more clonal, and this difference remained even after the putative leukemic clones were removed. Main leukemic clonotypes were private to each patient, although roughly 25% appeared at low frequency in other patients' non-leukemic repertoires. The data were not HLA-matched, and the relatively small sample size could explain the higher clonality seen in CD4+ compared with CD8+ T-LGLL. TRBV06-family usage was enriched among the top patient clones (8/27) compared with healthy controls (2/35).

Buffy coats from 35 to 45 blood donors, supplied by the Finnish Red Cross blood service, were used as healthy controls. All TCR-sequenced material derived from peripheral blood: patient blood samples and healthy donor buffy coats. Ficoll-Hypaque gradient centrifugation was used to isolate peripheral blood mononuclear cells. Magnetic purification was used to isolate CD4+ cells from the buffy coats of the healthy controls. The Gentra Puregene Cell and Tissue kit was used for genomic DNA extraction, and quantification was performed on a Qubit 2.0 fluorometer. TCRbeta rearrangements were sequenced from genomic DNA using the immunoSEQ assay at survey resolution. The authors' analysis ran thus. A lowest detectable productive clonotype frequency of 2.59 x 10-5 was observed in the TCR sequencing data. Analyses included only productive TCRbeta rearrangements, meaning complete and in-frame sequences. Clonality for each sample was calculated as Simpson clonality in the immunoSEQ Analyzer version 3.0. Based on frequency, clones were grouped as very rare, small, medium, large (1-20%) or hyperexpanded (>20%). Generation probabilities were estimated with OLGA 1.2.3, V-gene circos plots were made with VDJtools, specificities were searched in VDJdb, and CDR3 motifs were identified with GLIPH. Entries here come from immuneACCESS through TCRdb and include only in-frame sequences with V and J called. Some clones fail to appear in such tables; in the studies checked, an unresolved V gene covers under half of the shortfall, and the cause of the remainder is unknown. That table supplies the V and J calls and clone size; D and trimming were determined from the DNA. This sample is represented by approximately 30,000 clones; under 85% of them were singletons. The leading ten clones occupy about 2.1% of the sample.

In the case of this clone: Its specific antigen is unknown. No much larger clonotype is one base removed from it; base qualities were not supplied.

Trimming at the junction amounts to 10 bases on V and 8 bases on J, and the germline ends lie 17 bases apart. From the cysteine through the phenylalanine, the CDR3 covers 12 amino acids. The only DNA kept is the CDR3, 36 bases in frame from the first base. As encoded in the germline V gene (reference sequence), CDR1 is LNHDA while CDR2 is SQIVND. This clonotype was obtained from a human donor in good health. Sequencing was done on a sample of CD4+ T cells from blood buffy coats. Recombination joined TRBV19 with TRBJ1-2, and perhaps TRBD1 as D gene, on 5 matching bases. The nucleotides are TGTGCCACTATGGAAGGGGTACGAGGCTACACCTTC. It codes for CATMEGVRGYTF.